What follows are 8 T cell receptor beta chains derived from one specimen sequenced in a study of cytomegalovirus exposure and HLA in healthy donors. Researchers ran the PCR with 60 Vbeta and 13 Jbeta primers. Libraries were prepared by immunoSEQ multiplex PCR; TCRdb keeps only in-frame clonotypes and omits some of them. The sample yields approximately 130,000 clones, 70% to 80% seen once. Sequenced: PBMCs. Every receptor here comes from a woman aged 60-70 years in good health and CMV-seropositive.

This sequence joins TRBV6-5 and TRBJ2-5; D perhaps matches TRBD2 (5 bases). Germline CDR1 and CDR2: MNHEY and SVGAGI. Trimming stripped 0 bases from V and 5 bases from J, with 13 bases between. The CDR3 has 15 amino acids. CDR3 in amino acids: CASSYSRLPGETQYF. In DNA form, the CDR3 reads TGTGCCAGCAGTTACTCGAGGCTTCCGGGGGAGACCCAGTACTTC.

V usage is TRBV6-6 and J usage is TRBJ2-7; 9 bases align to TRBD1. V lost 5 bases to trimming and J lost 1 base; unmatched junction nucleotides: 6. This CDR3 has 15 residues. CDR1 and CDR2 from the germline V gene are MNHNY and SVGAGI (reference sequence). CDR3 sequence (DNA): TGTGCCAGCAGTCACAGGGACAGGGAATCCTACGAGCAGTACTTC. The encoded protein is CASSHRDRESYEQYF.

A word on this clone: No DNA is shown, since the ends of the CDR3 on it are uncertain; the CDR3 is the one TCRdb lists. The rearrangement joins TRBV21-1 to TRBJ2-7; the table's D call of TRBD2 was not tested on the DNA. TRBV21-1 is deemed a pseudogene. The CDR3 comprises 17 residues, both ends counted. The CDR3 sequence is CASSKDVVADGIWEQYF.

The chain recombines TRBV10-2 with TRBJ1-5; TRBD1 might be the D (6 bases). CDR3 length: 13 amino acids. The V gene's germline CDR1 is WSHSY and CDR2 SAAADI. V shed 6 bases and J shed 4 bases, with 10 bases lying between them. The CDR3, as DNA: TGCGCCAGCAGCCGGGACACTAATCAGCCCCAGCATTTT. Its translation is CASSRDTNQPQHF.

The chain is built from TRBV4-1 and TRBJ2-7, with D perhaps TRBD2 (7 bases). The germline V gene has CDR1 MGHRA and CDR2 YSYEKL. V was trimmed by 4 bases and J by 5 bases, leaving 18 bases between them. CDR3 length: 15 amino acids. The CDR3 sequence is CASSPLGGAQDEQYF. The CDR3 DNA follows: TGCGCCAGCAGCCCTTTAGGGGGGGCACAGGACGAGCAGTACTTC.

This clone was observed a single time. The V gene is TRBV28, the J gene TRBJ2-7; perhaps TRBD2 as D (6 bases). Germline loops: CDR1 MDHEN, CDR2 SYDVKM. Trimming shortened V by 1 base and J by 3 bases, and 13 bases separated the two germline ends. The CDR3 length is 15 residues. The CDR3 loop reads CASSLYGQGGYEQYF. CDR3 coding DNA: TGTGCCAGCAGTTTATATGGCCAGGGAGGCTACGAGCAGTACTTC.

The rearrangement joins TRBV6-5 to TRBJ1-3; unclear D gene. The CDR3 length is 15 residues. Trimming took 0 bases from V and 3 from J, leaving 9 bases between them. The V gene's germline CDR1 is MNHEY and CDR2 SVGAGI. The CDR3 nucleotides are TGTGCCAGCAGTTACTCGACTACAGTTGGAAACACCATATATTTT. This encodes CASSYSTTVGNTIYF.

This clone showed up just a few times. V usage is TRBV6-1 and J usage is TRBJ1-1; the match to TRBD1 covers 7 bases. The CDR3 contains 14 residues. The V and J ends lost 5 bases and 3 bases, in that order; junction bases with no gene match: 6. The germline V gene has CDR1 MNHNS and CDR2 SASEGT. The CDR3 DNA is TGTGCCAGCAGTCTAATCGACAGGGACACTGAAGCTTTCTTT. Translating it yields CASSLIDRDTEAFF.